The source of this TCR beta chain is a study of cytomegalovirus exposure and HLA in healthy donors. Study-wide background: Earlier results showed roughly 120 million unique TCR beta sequences derived from roughly 180 million T cells. From HLA-typed donors, an early data release held approximately 85 million unique TCRs. Study results and caveats: On later analysis, the bulk of CMV-associated TCR beta chains appeared to be HLA-restricted. Indistinguishability led to the exclusion of some V segments, TRBV6-2 and TRBV6-3 included.

This clone was counted a few times. Antigen specificity is unknown. CDR1 and CDR2 from the germline V gene are SGHKS and YYEKEE (reference sequence). J was trimmed by 0 bases and V by 4 bases; bases with no gene match: 8. The CDR3 is 16 residues long. Primers for the PCR totalled 60 Vbeta and 13 Jbeta. Clones were read by immunoSEQ multiplex PCR, and TCRdb kept only the in-frame ones, dropping some. The sample holds about 150,000 clones, about 82% seen once. The TCR originated in a woman aged 35 to 49 in good health and CMV-seropositive. The sample was PBMCs. The chain carries TRBV5-5 and TRBJ1-1, with 8 bases that match TRBD1. As DNA, the CDR3 is TGTGCCAGCAGCACGGGACAGGTGGGGATGAACACTGAAGCTTTCTTT. As protein: CASSTGQVGMNTEAFF.